This T cell receptor (beta chain) emerged from a study of CD8+ T cells in alopecia areata. In this sample, this clone turned up a few times. As the sequencing template, cDNA was produced by extracting RNA and reverse transcribing it. Only in-frame clones appear in the TCRdb table, and some are missing; sequencing was by immunoSEQ multiplex PCR. The top ten clones hold 14% to 15% of a sample with approximately 180,000 clones, around 50% of them seen once. CDR1 and CDR2 (germline): SQVTM, ANQGSEA. This CDR3 region has 14 residues. Trimming cost V 6 bases and J 4 bases; bases outside gene matches: 8. Sequenced material: CD4+ T cells sorted from blood, taken at week 0. This receptor was taken from a human donor with alopecia areata. V gene TRBV29-1 combines with J gene TRBJ2-1, with 8 bases aligning to TRBD2. The CDR3 DNA is TGCAGCGTCGCAAAGCGGGGGCAGTACAATGAGCAGTTCTTC. Protein sequence: CSVAKRGQYNEQFF.